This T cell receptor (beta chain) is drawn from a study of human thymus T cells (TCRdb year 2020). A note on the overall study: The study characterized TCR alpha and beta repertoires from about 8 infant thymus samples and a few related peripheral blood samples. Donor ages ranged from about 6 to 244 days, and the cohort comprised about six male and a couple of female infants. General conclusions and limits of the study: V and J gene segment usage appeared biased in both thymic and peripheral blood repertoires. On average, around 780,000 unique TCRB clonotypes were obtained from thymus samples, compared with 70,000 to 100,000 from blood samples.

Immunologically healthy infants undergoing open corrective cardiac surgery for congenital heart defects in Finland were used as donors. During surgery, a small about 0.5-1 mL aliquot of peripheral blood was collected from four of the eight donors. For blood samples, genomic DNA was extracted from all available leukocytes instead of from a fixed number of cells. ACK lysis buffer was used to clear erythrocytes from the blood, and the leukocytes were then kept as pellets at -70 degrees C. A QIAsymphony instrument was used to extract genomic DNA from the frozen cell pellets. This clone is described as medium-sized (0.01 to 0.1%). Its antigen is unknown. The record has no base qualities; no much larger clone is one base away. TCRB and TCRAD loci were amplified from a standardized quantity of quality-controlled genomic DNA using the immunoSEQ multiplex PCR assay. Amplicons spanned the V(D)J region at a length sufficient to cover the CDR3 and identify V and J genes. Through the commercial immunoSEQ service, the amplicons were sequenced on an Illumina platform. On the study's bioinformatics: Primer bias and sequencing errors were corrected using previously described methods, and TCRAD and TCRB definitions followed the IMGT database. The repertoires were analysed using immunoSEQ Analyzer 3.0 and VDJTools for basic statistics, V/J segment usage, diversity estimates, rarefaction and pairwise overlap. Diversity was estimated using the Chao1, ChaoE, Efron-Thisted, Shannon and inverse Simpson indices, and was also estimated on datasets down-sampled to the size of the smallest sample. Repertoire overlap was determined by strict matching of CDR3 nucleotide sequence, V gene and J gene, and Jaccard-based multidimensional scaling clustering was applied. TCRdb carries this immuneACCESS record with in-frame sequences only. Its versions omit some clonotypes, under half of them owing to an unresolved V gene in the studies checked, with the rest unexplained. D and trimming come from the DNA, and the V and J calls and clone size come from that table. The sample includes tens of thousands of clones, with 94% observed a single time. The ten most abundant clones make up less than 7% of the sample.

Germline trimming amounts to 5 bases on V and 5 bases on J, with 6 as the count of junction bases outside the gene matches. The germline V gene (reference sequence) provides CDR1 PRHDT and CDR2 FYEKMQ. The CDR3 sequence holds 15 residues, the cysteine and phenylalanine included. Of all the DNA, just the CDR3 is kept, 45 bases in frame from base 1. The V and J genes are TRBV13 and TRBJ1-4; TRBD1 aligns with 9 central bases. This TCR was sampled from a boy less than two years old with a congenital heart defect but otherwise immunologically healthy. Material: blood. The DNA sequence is TGTGCCAGCAGCATGGGACAGGGCGTAAATGAAAAACTGTTTTTT. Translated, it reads CASSMGQGVNEKLFF.